In this sample, the clone carrying this T cell receptor (beta chain) turned up a few times. Its antigen is unknown. TCRdb called the reads again in MiXCR, with one record for every CDR3 protein. Here the sample spans around 750,000 distinct CDR3 sequences, around a third being singletons. This sample was included in a study of T cell repertoires in cytomegalovirus infection. About the study: Well-studied HLA-B-restricted epitopes and recently identified HLA-C-restricted epitopes of CMV were both used in the study. A matching HLA type, together with CMV infection, was signaled by public TCR beta signatures.

Trimming at V came to 7 bases and at J to 4 bases, leaving 3 bases not matched to a gene. Germline CDR1 MNHNS, CDR2 SASEGT. CDR3 size: 13 residues. Notes on the study in general: Pooled public TCR beta family frequency picked out CMV carriers with the relevant HLA. The ex vivo response was dominated by HLA-C-restricted CMV-specific TCR beta clonotypes.

The sequence derives from a human donor in good health (CMV status not recorded). Some clones in this sample may be carry-over from other donors' samples. The material was cultured CD8+ T cells from PBMCs, obtained from culture after CMV antigen stimulation. The genes are TRBV6-1 and TRBJ2-2, with 7 nucleotides matching TRBD1. The CDR3 DNA follows: TGTGCCAGCACCGGGACAGTCACCGGGGAGCTGTTTTTT. It encodes CASTGTVTGELFF.